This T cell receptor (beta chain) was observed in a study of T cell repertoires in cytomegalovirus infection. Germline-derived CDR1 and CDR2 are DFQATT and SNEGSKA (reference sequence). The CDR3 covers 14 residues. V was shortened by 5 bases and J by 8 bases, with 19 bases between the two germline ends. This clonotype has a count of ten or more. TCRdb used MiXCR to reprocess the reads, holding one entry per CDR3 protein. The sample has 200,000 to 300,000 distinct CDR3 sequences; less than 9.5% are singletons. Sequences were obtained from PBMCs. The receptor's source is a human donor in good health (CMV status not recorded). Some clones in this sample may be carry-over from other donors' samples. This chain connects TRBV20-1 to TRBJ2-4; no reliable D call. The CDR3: CSAPTLERNDIQYF. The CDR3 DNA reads TGCAGTGCTCCAACCTTAGAAAGGAACGACATTCAGTACTTC.